Each of the 30 T cell receptor beta chains below was sequenced from the same sample in a study of blood T cell repertoires in COVID-19. Clones were read by immunoSEQ multiplex PCR, and TCRdb kept only the in-frame ones, dropping some. The table has about 270,000 clones, 82% seen once. The specimen sequenced was peripheral blood. These receptors came from a young woman with acute or convalescent COVID-19.

The chain recombines TRBV6-6 with TRBJ2-1; 9 bases line up with TRBD2. V lost 2 bases, J lost 7 bases, and 9 bases stayed unmatched. The length of the CDR3 is 16 residues. Germline V gene sequence: CDR1 MNHNY, CDR2 SVGAGI (reference sequence). CDR3 residues: CASSYPHSGSVNEQFF. Written as DNA, the CDR3 is TGTGCCAGCAGTTACCCGCATAGCGGGAGTGTAAATGAGCAGTTCTTC.

This sequence joins TRBV15 and TRBJ1-5, with D maybe TRBD1 (6 bases). The V end was cut by 1 base, the J end by 7 bases, with 20 bases between. The V gene's germline CDR1 is LNHNV and CDR2 YYDKDF (reference sequence). This CDR3 spans 17 amino acids. The CDR3 bases are TGTGCCACCAGCAGAGGGTTTTGGGACATCGAGTGGCAGCCCCAGCATTTT. Encoded protein: CATSRGFWDIEWQPQHF.

The sample holds one count of this clone. The same CDR3 can be traced to other DNA sequences in this sample. The chain recombines TRBV6-5 with TRBJ2-7; 9 bases map to TRBD1. CDR3 length equals 15 residues. J gave up 1 base and V 0 bases, and 1 base lay outside the gene matches. Germline-derived CDR1 and CDR2 are MNHEY and SVGAGI. The CDR3 reads CASSYSGTGSYEQYF. Written as DNA, the CDR3 is TGTGCCAGCAGTTACTCGGGGACAGGGTCCTACGAGCAGTACTTC.

The CDR3 region has the DNA TGTGCCAGCAGTGACAGAGCCTCTGGAAACACCATATATTTT. This encodes CASSDRASGNTIYF. The rearrangement joins TRBV27 to TRBJ1-3, with D possibly being TRBD1 (5 bases). V was trimmed by 5 bases and J by 0 bases, leaving 8 bases between them. The germline CDR1 and CDR2 sequences are MNHEY and SMNVEV (reference sequence). The CDR3 consists of 14 residues.

The chain couples TRBV7-3 to TRBJ1-2; 8 bases map to TRBD1. Trimming at V came to 4 bases and at J to 5 bases, leaving 9 bases not matched to a gene. CDR1 and CDR2 (germline): SGHTA, FQGTGA. This CDR3 region has 15 residues. CDR3 sequence reads: CASSSTGGDRYGYTF. DNA for the CDR3: TGTGCCAGCAGCTCCACAGGGGGGGACCGATATGGCTACACCTTC.

V gene TRBV6-6 combines with J gene TRBJ2-1; D may be TRBD2 (6 bases). Germline V gene sequence: CDR1 MNHNY, CDR2 SVGAGI (reference sequence). The CDR3 consists of 15 residues. The V end was cut by 6 bases, the J end by 5 bases, with 17 bases between. CDR3 in DNA: TGTGCCAGCAGCCGACCCCGGGACTCACACAATGAGCAGTTCTTC. Protein: CASSRPRDSHNEQFF.

This chain connects TRBV6-2 or TRBV6-3 to TRBJ1-5; D is ambiguous. The CDR3 has 16 residues. In germline, CDR1 is MNHEY, CDR2 SVGEGT. Trimming removed 2 bases at V and 0 bases at J, with 11 bases between. CDR3 region: CASSYDLGNSNQPQHF. CDR3 DNA: TGTGCCAGCAGTTACGACTTAGGAAATAGCAATCAGCCCCAGCATTTT.

This sequence joins TRBV25-1 and TRBJ2-5; 11 bases line up with TRBD2. Germline-derived CDR1 and CDR2 are MGHDK and SYGVNS. Trimming removed 0 bases from V and 7 bases from J; junction bases left unmatched: 13. There are 18 residues in the CDR3. CDR3 loop: CASSEYFGTSGYFSTQYF. The CDR3, as DNA: TGTGCCAGCAGTGAATATTTCGGGACTAGCGGTTACTTTTCGACCCAGTACTTC.

The chain employs TRBV28 and TRBJ2-1; 7 bases agree with TRBD2. CDR1 and CDR2 (germline): MDHEN, SYDVKM. V dropped 6 bases and J dropped 5; count of bases not matched to a gene: 13. The CDR3 is 16 amino acids. CDR3 nucleotides: TGTGCCAGCAGGCCTGACGCGGGAGAATGGGACAATGAGCAGTTCTTC. Its translation is CASRPDAGEWDNEQFF.

V gene TRBV9 combines with J gene TRBJ2-7; 7 nucleotides line up with TRBD1. V lost 3 bases, J lost 6 bases, and 6 bases stayed unmatched. There are 13 residues in the CDR3. Germline V CDR1 and CDR2: SGDLS, YYNGEE. CDR3 region: CASSGLTGSEQYF. The CDR3, as DNA: TGTGCCAGCAGCGGTTTGACAGGGTCCGAGCAGTACTTC. Looking up the rest from reference TRBV9 and TRBJ2-7 gives the full variable domain: DSGVTQTPKHLITATGQRVTLRCSPRSGDLSVYWYQQSLDQGLQFLIQYYNGEERAKGNILERFSAQQFPDLHSELNLSSLELGDSALYFCASSGLTGSEQYFGPGTRLTVT.

The chain couples TRBV6-5 to TRBJ2-7, with 7 positions matching TRBD1. Germline CDR1 MNHEY, CDR2 SVGAGI. CDR3 size: 14 residues. J lost 5 bases, V lost 2 bases, and 6 bases had no gene match. CDR3 sequence: CASSYVTGVDEQYF. CDR3 nucleotides: TGTGCCAGCAGTTACGTAACAGGGGTGGACGAGCAGTACTTC.

The rearrangement uses TRBV5-1 and TRBJ2-1, with 7 bases fitting TRBD1. Germline CDR1 reads SGHRS; CDR2 reads YFSETQ. The CDR3 covers 14 residues. The ends lost 0 bases at V and 5 bases at J; junction bases unmatched: 2. CDR3 coding DNA: TGCGCCAGCAGCTTGGAGGGACAGAACAATGAGCAGTTCTTC. Translation gives CASSLEGQNNEQFF.

This sequence joins TRBV19 and TRBJ2-6; 8 bases are a match to TRBD1. The CDR3 has 17 residues. The germline gives CDR1 LNHDA, CDR2 SQIVND (reference sequence). V shed 11 bases and J 0 bases; nucleotides not matched to a gene: 12. The CDR3 region has the DNA TGTGCCTGTGCCCGGACAGGGACCCTCTCTGGGGCCAACGTCCTGACTTTC. It translates to CACARTGTLSGANVLTF.

This rearrangement joins TRBV6-5 to TRBJ2-1, with 9 nucleotides matching TRBD2. The J segment lost 4 bases and the V segment lost 6 bases, leaving 7 bases of the junction unmatched. Germline values: CDR1 MNHEY, CDR2 SVGAGI. CDR3 size: 15 residues. The CDR3 here is CASSLTSGNYNEQFF. CDR3 bases: TGTGCCAGCAGCCTGACTAGCGGCAATTACAATGAGCAGTTCTTC.

This clone showed up just once. CDR3 protein: CAWSPARTSENTGELFF. The CDR3 DNA follows: TGTGCCTGGAGTCCGGCTCGGACTAGCGAGAACACCGGGGAGCTGTTTTTT. The chain joins TRBV30 to TRBJ2-2; TRBD2 agrees at 9 bases. CDR3 size: 17 residues. The J segment lost 1 base and the V segment lost 2 bases, leaving 8 bases of the junction unmatched. Germline CDR1 and CDR2: GTSNPN and SVGIG (reference sequence).

The chain couples TRBV18 to TRBJ2-1; D is possibly TRBD1 (5 bases). CDR1 and CDR2 (germline): KGHSH, LQKENI. This CDR3 is 14 amino acids long. V lost 6 bases to trimming and J lost 2 bases, with 11 bases between them. The CDR3, as DNA: TGTGCCAGCTCTCCCGACAGTGCCTACAATGAGCAGTTCTTC. It encodes CASSPDSAYNEQFF.

The V gene is TRBV11-2, the J gene TRBJ1-2; D not certain. Germline CDR1 reads SGHAT; CDR2 reads FQNNGV. V was pared by 1 base and J by 4 bases, with 13 bases between. The length of the CDR3 is 15 residues. This CDR3 is CASSLGGQTSYGYTF. CDR3 bases: TGTGCCAGCAGCTTAGGCGGGCAGACGAGCTATGGCTACACCTTC.

The chain uses TRBV2 and TRBJ2-5, with D unresolved. The CDR3 has 13 residues. The V and J ends lost 6 bases and 5 bases respectively, with 13 bases between them. Germline lookup yields CDR1 SNHLY and CDR2 FYNNEI. The CDR3 bases are TGTGCCAGCAGGACCAATATGGAGGAGACCCAGTACTTC. Its protein is CASRTNMEETQYF. Full variable domain (missing parts from reference TRBV2 and TRBJ2-5): EPEVTQTPSHQVTQMGQEVILRCVPISNHLYFYWYRQILGQKVEFLVSFYNNEISEKSEIFDDQFSVERPDGSNFTLKIRSTKLEDSAMYFCASRTNMEETQYFGPGTRLLVL.

V usage is TRBV4-3 and J usage is TRBJ2-7, with D unclear. There are 15 residues in the CDR3. Germline CDR1 is LGHNA and CDR2 is YSLEER. V gave up 0 bases and J gave up 3 bases, with 12 bases separating them. The CDR3 DNA reads TGCGCCAGCAGCCAAGAGAGGCAGAAAATCTACGAGCAGTACTTC. This codes for CASSQERQKIYEQYF.

The genes are TRBV28 and TRBJ1-4; D perhaps matches TRBD1 (6 bases). The CDR3 covers 14 residues. With 5 bases removed from V and 6 bases from J, the gap between germline ends came to 13 bases. The germline V gene encodes CDR1 MDHEN and CDR2 SYDVKM. The CDR3 is CASSTQGVDEKLFF. The DNA for the CDR3 is TGTGCCAGCAGTACACAGGGTGTCGATGAAAAACTGTTTTTT.

As to this clone: Other DNA sequences of this sample code for an identical CDR3. The chain recombines TRBV15 with TRBJ1-5; D is uncertain. This CDR3 contains 13 residues. Looked up from germline, CDR1 is LNHNV and CDR2 is YYDKDF (reference sequence). V lost 0 bases and J lost 7, with 7 bases in between. The chain's CDR3 is CATSRDRAQPQHF. CDR3 nucleotide sequence: TGTGCCACCAGCAGAGATCGCGCGCAGCCCCAGCATTTT.

The rearrangement links TRBV7-9 to TRBJ2-1; D remains ambiguous. V gave up 5 bases and J gave up 6 bases, with 8 bases separating them. CDR3 length: 12 amino acids. The germline V gene has CDR1 SEHNR and CDR2 FQNEAQ (reference sequence). The CDR3 DNA follows: TGTGCCAGCAGCCCACCCAGCAATGAGCAGTTCTTC. Protein: CASSPPSNEQFF.

The V and J genes are TRBV19 and TRBJ2-5; the D is unclear. V was trimmed by 7 bases and J by 1 base, leaving 10 bases between them. CDR1 and CDR2 (germline): LNHDA, SQIVND (reference sequence). CDR3 length: 13 amino acids. CDR3 bases: TGTGCCAGTAAAGTCTCCAGCCAAGAGACCCAGTACTTC. Amino acid sequence: CASKVSSQETQYF.

The chain recombines TRBV12-5 with TRBJ2-2; 10 positions agree with TRBD2. Germline-derived CDR1 and CDR2 are LGHNT and FRNRAP. The CDR3 has 16 amino acids. Trimming removed 7 bases from V and 7 bases from J; junction bases left unmatched: 12. CDR3 amino acids: CASALKGLAMSGELFF. In DNA, the CDR3 is TGTGCTAGTGCCCTCAAGGGACTAGCGATGAGCGGGGAGCTGTTTTTT.

V is TRBV5-4 and J is TRBJ2-3; 7 bases line up with TRBD1. The germline V gene encodes CDR1 SGHNT and CDR2 YYREEE (reference sequence). Germline trimming cut 4 bases from V and 5 bases from J; bases unmatched to any gene: 4. CDR3 length: 13 amino acids. The CDR3 sequence: CASSRDSQDTQYF. CDR3 DNA sequence: TGTGCCAGCAGCCGGGACAGCCAAGATACGCAGTATTTT.

The chain carries TRBV5-1 and TRBJ2-5, with a weak D call TRBD2 (5 bases). The V end lost 4 bases, the J end lost 4 bases, and 17 bases lay between the germline ends. This CDR3 region has 15 residues. CDR1 SGHRS and CDR2 YFSETQ come from the germline V gene. This CDR3 reads CASSPSPTSSETQYF. The CDR3, as DNA: TGCGCCAGCAGCCCCTCCCCTACTAGTTCAGAGACCCAGTACTTC.

The chain is built from TRBV27 and TRBJ1-6; 8 positions agree with TRBD1. The CDR3 runs 16 residues. Looked up from germline, CDR1 is MNHEY and CDR2 is SMNVEV (reference sequence). The V and J ends lost 4 bases and 10 bases, in that order; junction bases with no gene match: 12. In DNA form, the CDR3 reads TGTGCCAGCAGTTCGGACAGGGCCCCTATAGGGTCACCCCTCCACTTT. This encodes CASSSDRAPIGSPLHF.

This chain joins TRBV2 and TRBJ2-5, with 8 bases fitting TRBD1. Germline CDR1 reads SNHLY; CDR2 reads FYNNEI. The CDR3 is 14 residues long. Germline trimming cut 5 bases from V and 1 base from J; bases unmatched to any gene: 3. CDR3 sequence (DNA): TGTGCCAGCAGTAAGGACAGGGCCCAAGAGACCCAGTACTTC. Protein sequence: CASSKDRAQETQYF.

The chain joins TRBV12-5 to TRBJ2-1, with TRBD2 identical over 11 bases. Germline loops: CDR1 LGHNT, CDR2 FRNRAP. The CDR3 is 15 residues long. V gave up 5 bases and J gave up 10 bases; unmatched junction bases: 10. This CDR3 reads CASGPHLAGGPEQFF. The CDR3 DNA follows: TGTGCTAGTGGTCCCCATTTAGCGGGAGGGCCCGAGCAGTTCTTC.

The table lists this clone with a count of one. CDR3 amino acids: CASSLPGGGGSGTEAFF. The DNA for the CDR3 is TGTGCCAGCAGCTTGCCAGGCGGGGGCGGCTCGGGCACTGAAGCTTTCTTT. V is TRBV5-8 and J is TRBJ1-1; possible D gene TRBD1, 6 bases. Germline values: CDR1 SGHTS, CDR2 YDEGEE. The CDR3 spans 17 residues. Trimming cost V 1 base and J 4 bases, with 20 bases left between them.